Listed below are T cell receptor beta chains from one sample, sequenced in a study of human T cells and chemical hapten exposure. One entry per CDR3 protein results from TCRdb running MiXCR on the RACE reads. The sample has about 65,000 distinct CDR3 sequences, around 6.1% seen once. What was sequenced was whole blood. Receptor source: a female donor in good health. Some clones in this sample may be carry-over from other donors' samples. CDR3s include the opening cysteine and the closing phenylalanine or tryptophan. Each record gives: clone size, J gene, D gene, V gene, CDR3 DNA, CDR3 protein. The D gene is left open where the match is weak. Expanded clones get a size class; other rows say once, few or many, or leave the size out.

size: many
J: TRBJ1-6
D: TRBD1
V: TRBV7-6
DNA: TGTGCCAGCAGCTTAGAAGGCAGGGGGCATTCACCCCTCCACTTT
CDR3: CASSLEGRGHSPLHF

size: .
J: TRBJ2-3
D: TRBD2
V: TRBV27
DNA: TGTGCCAGCAGTTTAATGGCGGGAGGTGGCGCAGATACGCAGTATTTT
CDR3: CASSLMAGGGADTQYF

size: few
J: TRBJ2-2
D: TRBD1
V: TRBV19
DNA: TGTGCCAGTAGGAGACAGGGGATCGGCGGGGAGCTGTTTTTT
CDR3: CASRRQGIGGELFF

size: .
J: TRBJ2-3
D: TRBD1
V: TRBV9
DNA: TGTGCCAGCAGCGAGGCGCCGGGACAGGGGTTCACAGATACGCAGTATTTT
CDR3: CASSEAPGQGFTDTQYF

size: .
J: TRBJ2-7
D: .
V: TRBV7-2
DNA: TGTGCCAGCAGCTTAGAAGGTAGTTTCGAGCAGTACTTC
CDR3: CASSLEGSFEQYF

size: .
J: TRBJ1-1
D: .
V: TRBV5-5
DNA: TGTGCCAGCAGCTTTGACTACATGAACACTGAAGCTTTCTTT
CDR3: CASSFDYMNTEAFF

size: few
J: TRBJ2-7
D: .
V: TRBV6-1
DNA: TGTGCCAGCAGTATAACAGATTTCTCCTACGAGCAGTACTTC
CDR3: CASSITDFSYEQYF

size: .
J: TRBJ2-3
D: .
V: TRBV7-6
DNA: TGTGCCAGCAGCTTAGCGCTTGCGTACACAGATACGCAGTATTTT
CDR3: CASSLALAYTDTQYF

size: .
J: TRBJ1-1
D: .
V: TRBV2
DNA: TGTGCCAGCAGCCAGGGGAGCACTGAAGCTTTCTTT
CDR3: CASSQGSTEAFF

size: many
J: TRBJ2-7
D: .
V: TRBV7-2
DNA: TGTGCCAGCAGCTTAGTTTCTGGGGGTGCCTACGAGCAGTACTTC
CDR3: CASSLVSGGAYEQYF

size: many
J: TRBJ2-5
D: TRBD2
V: TRBV20-1
DNA: TGCAGTTTTAGCGGGTTGGGTGAGGAGACCCAGTACTTC
CDR3: CSFSGLGEETQYF

size: few
J: TRBJ2-2
D: .
V: TRBV29-1
DNA: TGCAGCGTTGTCGACGGGGAGCTGTTTTTT
CDR3: CSVVDGELFF

size: many
J: TRBJ2-5
D: TRBD2
V: TRBV29-1
DNA: TGCAGCGCTCGCCCTAGCGGGAGGAGCGATGAGACCCAGTACTTC
CDR3: CSARPSGRSDETQYF

size: .
J: TRBJ1-1
D: .
V: TRBV11-2
DNA: TGTGCCAGCAGCTTAGTCGGTATGAACACTGAAGCTTTCTTT
CDR3: CASSLVGMNTEAFF

size: many
J: TRBJ2-1
D: .
V: TRBV2
DNA: TGTGCCAGCAGTCAACAAGACCCGAGCAATGAGCAGTTCTTC
CDR3: CASSQQDPSNEQFF

size: many
J: TRBJ2-2
D: .
V: TRBV24-1
DNA: TGTGCCACCCGGGGCCCCGGGGAGCTGTTTTTT
CDR3: CATRGPGELFF

size: many
J: TRBJ1-6
D: .
V: TRBV12-3/TRBV12-4
DNA: TGTGCCAGCAGCTATAGAGCGACAAGTTCTTCACCCCTCCACTTT
CDR3: CASSYRATSSSPLHF

size: .
J: TRBJ2-5
D: .
V: TRBV6-6
DNA: TGTGCCAGCTCCGATACAGTGGAACAGACCCAGTACTTC
CDR3: CASSDTVEQTQYF

size: many
J: TRBJ2-3
D: TRBD2
V: TRBV12-3/TRBV12-4
DNA: TGTGCCAGCAGATCCCTAGCGGGAACCACAGATACGCAGTATTTT
CDR3: CASRSLAGTTDTQYF

size: few
J: TRBJ2-3
D: TRBD2
V: TRBV14
DNA: TGTGCCAGCAGTCTCCTCTCGACTAGCCCGAGGAATACGCAGTATTTT
CDR3: CASSLLSTSPRNTQYF

size: .
J: TRBJ2-3
D: .
V: TRBV11-2
DNA: TGTGCCAGCAGCTTATCTAGAAAAGATACGCAGTATTTT
CDR3: CASSLSRKDTQYF

size: few
J: TRBJ2-5
D: .
V: TRBV5-1
DNA: TGCGCCAGCAGCTCAACGGGACAACCCCAAGAGACCCAGTACTTC
CDR3: CASSSTGQPQETQYF

size: many
J: TRBJ2-7
D: TRBD2
V: TRBV2
DNA: TGTGCCAGCTTGGAGACTAGCGGTAACTACGAGCAGTACTTC
CDR3: CASLETSGNYEQYF